This TCR beta chain was sequenced in a study of CD4+ T cells in melanoma. Sequencing was performed with immunoSEQ multiplex PCR; in TCRdb, only in-frame clones are kept and a portion is missing. The data contain some 9,500 clones, approximately 61% of them seen just once; the ten biggest clones take up roughly 16%. Germline CDR1 and CDR2: SGHRS and YFSETQ. V lost 3 bases and J 2 bases, leaving 10 bases between the germline ends. CDR3 length equals 14 residues. The chain combines TRBV5-1 with TRBJ2-3; the D gene is possibly TRBD2 (6 bases). Input material: cells from a culture (not recorded whether cultured in vitro). The clonotype originates from a human donor with melanoma. The CDR3 here is CASSSGVVTDTQYF. In DNA form, the CDR3 reads TGCGCCAGCAGCTCGGGGGTGGTCACAGATACGCAGTATTTT.